The clone carrying this T cell receptor (beta chain) appeared many times. Its antigen is undetermined. The CDR3 has 14 residues. With 3 bases removed from V and 1 base from J, the gap between germline ends came to 9 bases. Germline CDR1 SGHTA, CDR2 FQGNSA. These data belong to a study of T cell repertoires in cytomegalovirus infection. Study as a whole: The public TCR beta signatures pointed to both CMV infection and matching HLA type.

Findings of the study overall: HLA-C-restricted CMV clonotypes gave the most frequent clonotype in two of eight donors. CMV carriers having the relevant HLA were flagged by cumulative public TCR beta family frequency.

TCRdb independently ran MiXCR on the reads; one entry per CDR3 protein. The top ten clones hold roughly 18% of a sample with 110,000 to 150,000 distinct CDR3 sequences, roughly 6% of them seen once. The sequenced sample was PBMCs. This sequence was found in a human donor in good health (CMV status not recorded). Some clones in this sample may be carry-over from other donors' samples. The chain is built from TRBV7-2 and TRBJ1-2; D might be TRBD1 (5 bases). The CDR3 spells CASSFRALNYGYTF. CDR3 in DNA: TGTGCCAGCAGCTTCAGGGCGCTTAACTATGGCTACACCTTC.